This TCR beta chain came from a study of blood T cell repertoires in COVID-19. The authors' processing: Counts of nucleated cells, estimated from reference gene primer amplification, were obtained. The repertoire was sequenced with immunoSEQ multiplex PCR; TCRdb's copy has only in-frame clones and lacks some. The D gene and trimming were derived from the DNA, and the V and J assignments and clone size from that table. The repertoire has around 56,000 clones, roughly 79% of them found once; the top ten carry approximately 30%. Trimming removed 6 bases from V and 0 bases from J; junction bases left unmatched: 5. Germline V CDR1 and CDR2: SQVTM, ANQGSEA. CDR3 length: 15 residues.

This rearrangement joins TRBV29-1 to TRBJ2-3; TRBD1 agrees at 11 bases. The sequencing sample was made of peripheral blood. The TCR was taken from a woman older than 75 with active or convalescent COVID-19. CDR3 in DNA: TGCAGCGTCACCCGGGACAGGGGGAGCACAGATACGCAGTATTTT. Its protein product is CSVTRDRGSTDTQYF.